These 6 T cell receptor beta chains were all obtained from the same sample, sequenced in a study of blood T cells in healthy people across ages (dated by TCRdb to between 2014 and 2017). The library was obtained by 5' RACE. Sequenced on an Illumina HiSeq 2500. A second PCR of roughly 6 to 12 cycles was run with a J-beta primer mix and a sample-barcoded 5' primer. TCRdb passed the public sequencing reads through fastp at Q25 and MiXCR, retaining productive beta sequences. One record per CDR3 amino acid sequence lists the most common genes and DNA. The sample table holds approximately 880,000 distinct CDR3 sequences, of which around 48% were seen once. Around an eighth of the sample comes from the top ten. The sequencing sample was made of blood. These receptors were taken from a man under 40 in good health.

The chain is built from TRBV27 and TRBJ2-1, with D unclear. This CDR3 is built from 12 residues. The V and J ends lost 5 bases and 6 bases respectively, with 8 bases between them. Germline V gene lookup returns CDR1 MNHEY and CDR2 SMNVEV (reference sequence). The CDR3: CASSTWPNEQFF. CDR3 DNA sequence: TGTGCCAGCAGTACGTGGCCCAATGAGCAGTTCTTC.

Here the CDR3 DNA reads TGTGCCTGGAATCTTAAGGGCACAGATACGCAGTATTTT. Translating gives CAWNLKGTDTQYF. J is TRBJ2-3 and V is TRBV30, with D uncertain. CDR1 is GTSNPN, CDR2 SVGIG, per germline (reference sequence). The CDR3 extends over 13 amino acids. The V and J ends lost 4 bases and 1 base respectively, with 9 bases between them. The entire variable domain, with the rest obtained from reference TRBV30 and TRBJ2-3, is as follows: SQTIHQWPATLVQPVGSPLSLECTVEGTSNPNLYWYRQAAGRGLQLLFYSVGIGQISSEVPQNLSASRPQDRQFILSSKKLLLSDSGFYLCAWNLKGTDTQYFGPGTRLTVL.

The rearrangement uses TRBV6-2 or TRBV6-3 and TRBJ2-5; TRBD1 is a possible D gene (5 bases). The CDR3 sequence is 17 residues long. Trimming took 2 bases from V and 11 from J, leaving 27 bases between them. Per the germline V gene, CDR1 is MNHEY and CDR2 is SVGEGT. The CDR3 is CASSYDALLRTDNEQYF. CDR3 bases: TGTGCCAGCAGTTACGACGCCCTTCTTAGGACGGACAATGAGCAGTACTTC.

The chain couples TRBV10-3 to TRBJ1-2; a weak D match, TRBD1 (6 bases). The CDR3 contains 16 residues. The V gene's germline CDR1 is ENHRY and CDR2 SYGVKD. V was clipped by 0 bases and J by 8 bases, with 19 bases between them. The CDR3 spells CAISESGGQTPIGYTF. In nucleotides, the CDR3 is TGTGCCATCAGTGAGTCGGGGGGCCAGACCCCTATCGGCTACACCTTC.

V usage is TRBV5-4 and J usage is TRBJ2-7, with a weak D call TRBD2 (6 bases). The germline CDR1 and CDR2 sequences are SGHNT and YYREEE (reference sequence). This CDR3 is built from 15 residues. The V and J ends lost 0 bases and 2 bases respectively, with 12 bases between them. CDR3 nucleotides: TGTGCCAGCAGCTTGGAACGGGAGACTCCCTACGAGCAGTACTTC. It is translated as CASSLERETPYEQYF.

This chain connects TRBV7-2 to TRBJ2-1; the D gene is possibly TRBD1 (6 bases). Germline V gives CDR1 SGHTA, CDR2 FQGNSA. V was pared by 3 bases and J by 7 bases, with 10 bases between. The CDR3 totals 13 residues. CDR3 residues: CASSFQQGNEQFF. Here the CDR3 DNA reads TGTGCCAGCAGCTTTCAACAGGGAAATGAGCAGTTCTTC.